The rows below give T cell receptor beta chains drawn from one sample of a study of a mutant IDH1 vaccine in newly diagnosed glioma. TCRdb's table, derived via immunoSEQ multiplex PCR, lists solely in-frame clones and lacks some. This sample has fewer than 45,000 clones; about 75% occur once, and the top ten carry 5% to 6.5%. Which antigens these TCRs recognize remains unknown. This material consisted of PBMCs, taken from a glioma patient whose treatment included an IDH1 peptide vaccine. Receptors originate from a man aged 45-60 years with glioma. The CDR3 runs from the conserved cysteine through the conserved F or W. D genes are given only for firm matches. For some rows the clone size is stated as once, few or many, or as a class when expanded; others skip it.

V	size	D	J	CDR3	DNA
TRBV6-5	-	TRBD1	TRBJ2-2	CASSRQGAVGELFF	TGTGCCAGCAGTAGACAGGGGGCGGTCGGGGAGCTGTTTTTT
TRBV30	-	-	TRBJ1-5	CAWSFPMGGNQPQHF	TGTGCCTGGAGTTTCCCAATGGGCGGCAATCAGCCCCAGCATTTT
TRBV7-9	once	TRBD1	TRBJ2-7	CASSLEGTGFRF	TGTGCCAGCAGCTTAGAGGGGACAGGGTTTCGGTTC
TRBV28	-	-	TRBJ1-4	CASGGATNEKLFF	TGTGCCAGTGGGGGTGCAACTAATGAAAAACTGTTTTTT
TRBV5-1	-	-	TRBJ2-7	CASSLGPFYEQYF	TGCGCCAGCAGCTTGGGACCTTTCTACGAGCAGTACTTC
TRBV6-6	few	TRBD1	TRBJ1-1	CASSLLTGHTEAFF	TGTGCCAGCAGTTTATTGACAGGGCACACTGAAGCTTTCTTT
TRBV19	few	TRBD2	TRBJ2-2	CASSIAASGTGELFF	TGTGCCAGTAGTATTGCGGCTAGCGGGACCGGGGAGCTGTTTTTT
TRBV4-3	-	-	TRBJ2-1	CASSQDALSYEQFF	TGCGCCAGCAGCCAAGATGCTCTAAGCTATGAGCAGTTCTTC
TRBV4-1	once	-	TRBJ1-5	CASSQDSASKGDQPQHF	TGCGCCAGCAGCCAAGATTCGGCTTCAAAGGGGGATCAGCCCCAGCATTTT
TRBV7-9	-	-	TRBJ2-5	CASRSGTQETQYF	TGTGCCAGCCGCTCCGGGACACAAGAGACCCAGTACTTC
TRBV7-9	-	TRBD1	TRBJ2-7	CASSLSGTGGGEQYF	TGTGCCAGCAGCCTATCCGGGACAGGGGGCGGCGAGCAGTACTTC
TRBV28	-	-	TRBJ2-7	CASSSAYEQYF	TGTGCCAGCAGTTCAGCCTACGAGCAGTACTTC
TRBV5-1	-	-	TRBJ1-3	CASSFGFSSGNTIYF	TGCGCCAGCAGCTTCGGGTTTAGTTCTGGAAACACCATATATTTT
TRBV6-5	-	-	TRBJ1-1	CASSYSLITEAFF	TGTGCCAGCAGTTACTCGTTGATAACTGAAGCTTTCTTT
TRBV12-5	few	-	TRBJ1-1	CASGLVQGGEAFF	TGTGCTAGTGGTTTGGTACAAGGGGGTGAAGCTTTCTTT
TRBV27	-	-	TRBJ1-1	CASSFKPDTEAFF	TGTGCCAGCAGTTTTAAGCCTGACACTGAAGCTTTCTTT
TRBV7-9	few	-	TRBJ1-5	CASSLDSQPQHF	TGTGCCAGCAGCTTAGATTCTCAGCCCCAGCATTTT
TRBV28	-	TRBD2	TRBJ2-1	CASSSLAGYNEQFF	TGTGCCAGCAGTTCACTAGCGGGGTACAATGAGCAGTTCTTC
TRBV29-1	-	TRBD1	TRBJ1-1	CSATEIQGNSEAFF	TGCAGCGCTACGGAAATACAGGGGAACTCTGAAGCTTTCTTT
TRBV6-1	-	-	TRBJ1-5	CASSEAGGNQPQHF	TGTGCCAGCAGTGAAGCGGGGGGAAATCAGCCCCAGCATTTT
TRBV7-2	few	-	TRBJ1-1	CASSFLDFVTNTEAFF	TGTGCCAGCAGCTTCCTAGACTTTGTTACGAACACTGAAGCTTTCTTT
TRBV10-1	-	-	TRBJ2-2	CASSESSGDPRGELFF	TGCGCCAGCAGTGAGTCAAGCGGAGACCCTCGGGGGGAGCTGTTTTTT